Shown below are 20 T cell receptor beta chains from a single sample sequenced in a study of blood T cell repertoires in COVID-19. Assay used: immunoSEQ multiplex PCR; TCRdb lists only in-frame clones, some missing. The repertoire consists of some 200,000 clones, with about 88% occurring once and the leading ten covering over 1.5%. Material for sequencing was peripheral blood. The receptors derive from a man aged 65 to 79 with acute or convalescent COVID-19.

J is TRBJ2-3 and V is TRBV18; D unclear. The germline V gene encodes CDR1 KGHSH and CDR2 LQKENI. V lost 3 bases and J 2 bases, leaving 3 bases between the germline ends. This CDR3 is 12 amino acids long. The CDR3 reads CASSPYTDTQYF. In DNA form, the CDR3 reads TGTGCCAGCTCACCTTACACAGATACGCAGTATTTT.

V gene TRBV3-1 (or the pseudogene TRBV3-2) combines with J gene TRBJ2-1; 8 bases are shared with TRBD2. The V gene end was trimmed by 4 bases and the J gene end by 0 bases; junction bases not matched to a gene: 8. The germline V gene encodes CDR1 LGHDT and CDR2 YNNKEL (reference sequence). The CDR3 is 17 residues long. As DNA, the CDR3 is TGTGCCAGCAGCCTCCCCGGGGGGGGGAGCTCCTACAATGAGCAGTTCTTC. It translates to CASSLPGGGSSYNEQFF.

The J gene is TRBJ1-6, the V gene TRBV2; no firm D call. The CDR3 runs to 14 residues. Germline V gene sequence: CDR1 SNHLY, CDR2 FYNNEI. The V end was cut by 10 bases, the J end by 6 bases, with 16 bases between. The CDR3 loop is CATNLGGSNSPLHF. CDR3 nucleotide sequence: TGTGCCACCAATTTGGGTGGGAGTAATTCACCCCTCCACTTT.

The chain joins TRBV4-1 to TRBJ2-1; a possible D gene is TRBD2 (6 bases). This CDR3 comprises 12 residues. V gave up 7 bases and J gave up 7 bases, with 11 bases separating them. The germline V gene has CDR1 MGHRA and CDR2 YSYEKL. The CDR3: CASTPGVNEQFF. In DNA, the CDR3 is TGCGCCAGCACCCCGGGGGTAAATGAGCAGTTCTTC.

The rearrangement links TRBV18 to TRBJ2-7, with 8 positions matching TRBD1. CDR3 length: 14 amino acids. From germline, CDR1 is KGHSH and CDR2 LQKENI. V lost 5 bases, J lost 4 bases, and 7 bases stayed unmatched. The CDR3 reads CASSGQGQGYEQYF. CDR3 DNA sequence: TGTGCCAGCTCAGGACAGGGCCAGGGATACGAGCAGTACTTC.

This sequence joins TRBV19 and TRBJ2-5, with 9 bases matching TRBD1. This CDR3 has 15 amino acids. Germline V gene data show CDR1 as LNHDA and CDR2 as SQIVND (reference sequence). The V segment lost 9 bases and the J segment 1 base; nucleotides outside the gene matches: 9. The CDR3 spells CASSRQGGIQETQYF. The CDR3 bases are TGTGCCAGCTCCCGACAGGGGGGAATCCAAGAGACCCAGTACTTC.

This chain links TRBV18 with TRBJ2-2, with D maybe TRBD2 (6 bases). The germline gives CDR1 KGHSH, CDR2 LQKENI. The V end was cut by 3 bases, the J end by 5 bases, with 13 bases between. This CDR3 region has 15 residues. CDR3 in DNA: TGTGCCAGCTCACCGCCGGGGAGGAGGACCGGGGAGCTGTTTTTT. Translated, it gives CASSPPGRRTGELFF.

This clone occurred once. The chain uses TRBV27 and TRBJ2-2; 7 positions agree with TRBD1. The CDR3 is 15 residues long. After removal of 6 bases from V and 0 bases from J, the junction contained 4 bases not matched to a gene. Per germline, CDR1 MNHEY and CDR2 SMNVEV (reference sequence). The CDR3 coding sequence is TGTGCCAGCAGCCTGGGACAGACGAACACCGGGGAGCTGTTTTTT. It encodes CASSLGQTNTGELFF.

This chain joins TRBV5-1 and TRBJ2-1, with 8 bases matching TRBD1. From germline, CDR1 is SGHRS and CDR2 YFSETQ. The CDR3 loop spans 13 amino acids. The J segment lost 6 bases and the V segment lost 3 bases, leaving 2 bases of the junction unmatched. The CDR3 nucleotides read TGCGCCAGCAGCTCCAGGGGGCTCAATGAGCAGTTCTTC. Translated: CASSSRGLNEQFF.

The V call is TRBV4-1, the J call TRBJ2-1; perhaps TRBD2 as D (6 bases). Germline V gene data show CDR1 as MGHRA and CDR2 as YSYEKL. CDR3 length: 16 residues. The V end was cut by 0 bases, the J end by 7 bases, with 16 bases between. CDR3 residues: CASSQDPLGGTNEQFF. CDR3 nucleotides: TGCGCCAGCAGCCAAGATCCTTTGGGAGGTACAAATGAGCAGTTCTTC.

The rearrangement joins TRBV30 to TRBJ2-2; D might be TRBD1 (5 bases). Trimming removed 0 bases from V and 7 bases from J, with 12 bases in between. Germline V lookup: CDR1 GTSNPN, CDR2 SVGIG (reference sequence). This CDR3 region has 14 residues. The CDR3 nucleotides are TGTGCCTGGAGTGTAAATGGGGCGGTCGGGGAGCTGTTTTTT. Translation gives CAWSVNGAVGELFF.

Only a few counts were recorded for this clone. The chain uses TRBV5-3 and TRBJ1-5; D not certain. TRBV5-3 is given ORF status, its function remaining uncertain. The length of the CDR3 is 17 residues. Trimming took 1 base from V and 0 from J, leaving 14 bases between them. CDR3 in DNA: TGTGCCAGAAGCTTGAAGGGTAGGAGGGATAGCAATCAGCCCCAGCATTTT. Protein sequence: CARSLKGRRDSNQPQHF.

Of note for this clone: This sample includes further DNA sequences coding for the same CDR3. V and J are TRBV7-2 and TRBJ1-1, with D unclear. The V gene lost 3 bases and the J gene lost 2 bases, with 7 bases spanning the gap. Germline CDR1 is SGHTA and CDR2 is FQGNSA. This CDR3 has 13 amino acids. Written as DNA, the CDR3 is TGTGCCAGCAGCTTCTCAGTTAACACTGAAGCTTTCTTT. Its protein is CASSFSVNTEAFF.

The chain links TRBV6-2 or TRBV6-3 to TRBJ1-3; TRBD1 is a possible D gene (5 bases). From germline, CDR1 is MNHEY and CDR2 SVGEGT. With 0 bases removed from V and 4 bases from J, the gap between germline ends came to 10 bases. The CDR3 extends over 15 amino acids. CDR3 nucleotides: TGTGCCAGCAGTTACTCGTCGGCAGGGGGAAACACCATATATTTT. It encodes CASSYSSAGGNTIYF.

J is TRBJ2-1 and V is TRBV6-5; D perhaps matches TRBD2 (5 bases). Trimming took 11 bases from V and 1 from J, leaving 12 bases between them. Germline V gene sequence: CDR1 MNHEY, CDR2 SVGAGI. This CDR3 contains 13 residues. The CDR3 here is CAVRGFSYNEQFF. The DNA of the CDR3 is TGTGCCGTCCGGGGTTTTTCCTACAATGAGCAGTTCTTC.

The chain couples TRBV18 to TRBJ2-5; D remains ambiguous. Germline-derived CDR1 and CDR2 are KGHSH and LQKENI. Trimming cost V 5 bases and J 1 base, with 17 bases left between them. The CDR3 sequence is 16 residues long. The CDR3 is CASSVLGGDSQETQYF. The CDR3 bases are TGTGCCAGCTCAGTGTTAGGCGGAGACTCCCAAGAGACCCAGTACTTC.

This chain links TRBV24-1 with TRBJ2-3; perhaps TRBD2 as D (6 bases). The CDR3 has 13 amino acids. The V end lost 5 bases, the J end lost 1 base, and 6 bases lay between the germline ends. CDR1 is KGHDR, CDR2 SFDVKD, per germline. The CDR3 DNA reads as TGTGCCACCAGTGGGAGGGGCACAGATACGCAGTATTTT. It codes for CATSGRGTDTQYF.

CDR3 sequence (DNA): TGCAGCGTCAGGACAGGGTATGGATTGGATTCACCCCTCCACTTT. Protein product: CSVRTGYGLDSPLHF. The J gene is TRBJ1-6, the V gene TRBV29-1; TRBD1 matches 8 bases. The germline V gene encodes CDR1 SQVTM and CDR2 ANQGSEA. This CDR3 comprises 15 residues. V was clipped by 6 bases and J by 8 bases; unmatched bases: 12.

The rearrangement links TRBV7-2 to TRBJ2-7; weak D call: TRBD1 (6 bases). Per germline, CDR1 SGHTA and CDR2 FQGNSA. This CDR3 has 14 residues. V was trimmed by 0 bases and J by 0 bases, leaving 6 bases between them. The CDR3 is CASSLADSSYEQYF. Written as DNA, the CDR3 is TGTGCCAGCAGCTTAGCGGACAGCTCCTACGAGCAGTACTTC. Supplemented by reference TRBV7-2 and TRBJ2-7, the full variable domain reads GAGVSQSPSNKVTEKGKDVELRCDPISGHTALYWYRQSLGQGLEFLIYFQGNSAPDKSGLPSDRFSAERTGGSVSTLTIQRTQQEDSAVYLCASSLADSSYEQYFGPGTRLTVT.

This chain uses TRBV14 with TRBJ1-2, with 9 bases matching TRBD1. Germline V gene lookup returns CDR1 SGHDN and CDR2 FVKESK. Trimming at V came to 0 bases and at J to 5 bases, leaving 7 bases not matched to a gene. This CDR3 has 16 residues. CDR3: CASSQEGDRVRYGYTF. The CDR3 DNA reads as TGTGCCAGCAGCCAAGAAGGGGACAGGGTTCGGTATGGCTACACCTTC.